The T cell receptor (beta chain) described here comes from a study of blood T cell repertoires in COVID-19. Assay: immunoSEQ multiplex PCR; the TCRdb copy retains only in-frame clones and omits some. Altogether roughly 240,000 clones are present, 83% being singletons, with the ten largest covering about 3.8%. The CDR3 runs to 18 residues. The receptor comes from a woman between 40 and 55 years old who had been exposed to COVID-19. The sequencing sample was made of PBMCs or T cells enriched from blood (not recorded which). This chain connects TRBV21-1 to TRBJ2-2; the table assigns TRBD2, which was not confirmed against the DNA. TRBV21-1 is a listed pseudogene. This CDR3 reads CASSCTGTSGETSGELFF. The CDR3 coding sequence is TGTGCCAGCAGCTGTACCGGGACTAGCGGGGAAACGTCCGGGGAGCTGTTTTTT.